This T cell receptor (beta chain) appears in the sequencing data of a study of Graves' ophthalmopathy and Graves' hyperthyroidism (dated by TCRdb to 2017 to 2018). Turning to the overall study: Peripheral blood was collected at initial diagnosis, before any treatment. To explore V-J signatures that distinguish ophthalmopathy from hyperthyroidism, a discovery set of 100 patients was enrolled, made up of roughly 41 with ophthalmopathy and some 60 with stable hyperthyroidism. The study used signatures of the TCR beta repertoire to tell Graves' ophthalmopathy apart from Graves' hyperthyroidism and to predict which patients would progress to ophthalmopathy. Following sample collection, hyperthyroidism patients were given methimazole at a starting dose of 30 mg daily, and ophthalmopathy patients were given high-dose intravenous methylprednisolone. In total, approximately 130 blood samples were TCR-sequenced: 40 to 45 ophthalmopathy, some 75 hyperthyroidism and about 17 hyperthyroidism-to-ophthalmopathy patients. The roughly 100 discovery patients were randomly divided into training and test sets at a 7:3 ratio. In five to seven hyperthyroidism patients, the T-cell repertoire of thyroid tissue was compared with the T-cell repertoire of blood. An independent validation cohort comprised 18 hyperthyroidism patients and around 16 patients who later progressed from hyperthyroidism to ophthalmopathy.

TCR beta CDR3 regions were amplified from RNA transcripts for repertoire sequencing. The first round of RT-PCR was done with HTBI primers and the Qiagen OneStep RT-PCR kit, and was followed by a second round of multiplex PCR, then size selection and purification. Libraries were sequenced on an Illumina HiSeq2000 using paired-end 100 bp reads. In the authors' own workflow: SOAPnuke was used to process the reads, throwing out any read that had adapters, had uncalled bases, had a mean Phred below 15, or lacked an exact constant-primer or identifier match. COPE v1.2.5 was used to merge high-quality paired reads. Unique nucleotide sequences were defined as clonotypes and aligned to IMGT TRB V, D and J references using MiTCR v1.1. Analysis was restricted to V-J combinations with a frequency above 0.0001, which covered roughly 99% of repertoires. For each V-J combination, a TCR clonal expansion and chaos score was defined as F50 clonal expansion divided by the chaos observed in the TCRdist matrix. Welch's t-statistics and random forest were used to reduce features to over ten V-J combinations, which were fed into a naive Bayes classifier. The similarity between thyroid and blood repertoires was quantified using the Morisita-Horn index. TCRdb reprocessing: public reads trimmed at Q25 with fastp, clones called with MiXCR, in-frame beta chains kept. When rows share a CDR3 protein, they turn into one entry using the most common DNA and genes. These V and J calls derive from TCRdb rather than the authors' analysis. Across this sample there are 200,000 to 250,000 distinct CDR3 sequences, with 20% to 25% seen only once. Together, the top ten hold around 45% of the sample.

This clonotype appeared a few times. Its binding antigen is unknown. No qualities accompany the bases; no much larger clone lies one base away. Patients with ophthalmopathy had moderately to severely active disease, with a Clinical Activity Score of 3 or more, a NOSPECS grade of 4 or more, and a disease duration of less than 3 months. Patients were excluded if they had other autoimmune diseases, uncontrolled infections, pregnancy or lactation. Diagnosis was based on clinical symptoms, serum thyroxine, TRAb, thyroid ultrasound and orbital computed tomography. Ficoll-Paque density gradient centrifugation was used to isolate PBMCs from 10 ml of fresh peripheral blood. Total RNA was extracted with Trizol reagent and quality-checked on an Agilent 2100 Bioanalyzer. What the work shows at the level of the full study, not this receptor alone: In cross-validation, the 13-signature model distinguished ophthalmopathy from stable hyperthyroidism with about 90% sensitivity and 81.08% specificity, and in the test set the corresponding values were around 80% and 75%. Sample size was not predetermined statistically, and investigators were not blinded to group allocation. In validation, the model predicted ophthalmopathy progression with nearly 71% sensitivity and roughly 72% specificity; roughly eleven predicted patients were CT-confirmed with GO in a median of about 6.1 months. Most expanded thyroid clonotypes with frequency above 0.001 were also detected in blood, suggesting blood repertoires may reflect the thyroid immune response.

The CDR3, cysteine through phenylalanine, is 14 amino acids long. Only the CDR3 portion is preserved as DNA: 42 bases, with reading frame beginning at the first base. Germline trimming: 4 bases from V, 5 bases from J; junction bases outside gene matches: 1. CDR1 and CDR2 (DFQATT, SNEGSKA) derive from the germline V gene (reference sequence). The sample consisted of peripheral blood. The sequence links TRBV20-1 to TRBJ2-2, and TRBD2 matches 13 of the central bases. This receptor was identified in a woman between 45 and 65 years old with Graves' ophthalmopathy. Donor details come from another sample of the same person, matched by shared clones. The sequenced DNA is TGCAGTGCTAAGGGACTAGCGGGAACCGGGGAGCTGTTTTTT. It translates as CSAKGLAGTGELFF.